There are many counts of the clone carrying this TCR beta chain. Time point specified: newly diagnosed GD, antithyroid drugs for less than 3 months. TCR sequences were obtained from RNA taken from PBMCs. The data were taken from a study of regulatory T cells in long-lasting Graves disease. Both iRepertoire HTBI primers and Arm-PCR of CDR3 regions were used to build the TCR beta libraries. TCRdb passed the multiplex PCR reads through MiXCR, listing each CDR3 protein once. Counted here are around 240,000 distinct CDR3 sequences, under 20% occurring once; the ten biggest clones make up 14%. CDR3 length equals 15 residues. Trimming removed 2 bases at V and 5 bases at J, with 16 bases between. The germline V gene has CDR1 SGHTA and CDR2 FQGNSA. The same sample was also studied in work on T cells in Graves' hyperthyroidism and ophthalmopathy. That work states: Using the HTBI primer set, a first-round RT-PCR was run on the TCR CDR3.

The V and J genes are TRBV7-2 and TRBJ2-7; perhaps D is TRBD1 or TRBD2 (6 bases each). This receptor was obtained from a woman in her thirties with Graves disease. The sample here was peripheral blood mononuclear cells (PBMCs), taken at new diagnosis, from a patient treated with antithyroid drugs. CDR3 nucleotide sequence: TGTGCCAGCAGCTTAAGAACAGGGTGGGGGGACGAGCAGTACTTC. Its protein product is CASSLRTGWGDEQYF.